The 19 T cell receptor beta chains reported below all come from one sample, sequenced in a study of human T cells and chemical hapten exposure. Time point: pre-sensitization, week 0. The treatment here: therapeutic diphenylcyclopropenone sensitization with weekly scalp DPC. TCRdb redid the calling of the RACE reads with MiXCR, one entry per CDR3 protein. Here the sample spans 250,000 or so distinct CDR3 sequences, 7.5% to 8% being singletons. The specimen comprised whole blood, sampled in connection with sensitization to the hapten diphenylcyclopropenone (DPC). The source of these receptors is a man aged 18 to 29 with alopecia areata. Some clones in this sample may be carry-over from other donors' samples.

About this clonotype: One base away lies a much larger clone, so this may be a sequencing read error. V and J are TRBV4-1 and TRBJ1-2, with D unresolved. The V and J ends lost 5 bases and 4 bases respectively, with 17 bases between them. Germline CDR1 and CDR2: MGHRA and YSYEKL. There are 15 residues in the CDR3. In DNA form, the CDR3 reads TGCGCCAGCAGCGTTAGTTATTGCGAGCCCTATGGCTACACCTTC. Its translation: CASSVSYCEPYGYTF.

A few counts support this clonotype. V is TRBV20-1 and J is TRBJ2-2; TRBD1 or TRBD2 may be the D gene (5 bases each). Trimming took 5 bases from V and 4 from J, leaving 14 bases between them. The CDR3 has 14 residues. Looked up from germline, CDR1 is DFQATT and CDR2 is SNEGSKA (reference sequence). CDR3 in amino acids: CSAPVSGGTGELFF. The DNA of the CDR3 is TGCAGTGCTCCGGTCAGTGGGGGCACCGGGGAGCTGTTTTTT.

This clonotype appeared a few times. The V call is TRBV12-3 or TRBV12-4, the J call TRBJ2-2; D unclear. V lost 1 base and J 5 bases, leaving 11 bases between the germline ends. The CDR3 is 15 amino acids. The CDR3 region has the DNA TGTGCCAGCAGTTTAGTGGGCAGGTTGACCGGGGAGCTGTTTTTT. It is translated as CASSLVGRLTGELFF.

The chain carries TRBV9 and TRBJ2-4, with 8 bases identical to TRBD1. The CDR3 is 16 residues long. V dropped 3 bases and J dropped 0; count of bases not matched to a gene: 5. Looked up from germline, CDR1 is SGDLS and CDR2 is YYNGEE. DNA for the CDR3: TGTGCCAGCAGCGCGGGACAGGCCCTAGCCAAAAACATTCAGTACTTC. This codes for CASSAGQALAKNIQYF.

There are a few counts of this clonotype. The CDR3: CASIRPQAGELFF. CDR3 in DNA: TGTGCCAGCATTCGCCCCCAAGCCGGGGAGCTGTTTTTT. V is TRBV6-5 and J is TRBJ2-2; D gene ambiguous. Germline values: CDR1 MNHEY, CDR2 SVGAGI. CDR3 size: 13 residues. Trimming shortened V by 7 bases and J by 6 bases, and 12 bases separated the two germline ends.

The table lists this clonotype with a few counts. The chain combines TRBV12-3 or TRBV12-4 with TRBJ2-3; 8 nucleotides agree with TRBD2. The CDR3 sequence is 16 residues long. The ends lost 3 bases at V and 3 bases at J; junction bases unmatched: 8. The CDR3 here is CASSFGGGRGTDTQYF. CDR3 DNA sequence: TGTGCCAGCAGTTTCGGGGGGGGACGCGGAACAGATACGCAGTATTTT.

The rearrangement joins TRBV12-3 or TRBV12-4 to TRBJ1-2; D gene unclear. Trimming left V 3 bases short and J 0 bases short, with 8 bases between. This CDR3 region has 14 residues. The CDR3 DNA is TGTGCCAGCAGTTTTAGGGAGACTAACTATGGCTACACCTTC. It is translated as CASSFRETNYGYTF.

V and J are TRBV20-1 and TRBJ2-7; the match to TRBD1 covers 7 bases. The CDR3 totals 15 residues. The junction had 11 bases not matched to a gene; V was cut back by 0 bases and J by 6 bases. CDR1 DFQATT and CDR2 SNEGSKA come from the germline V gene (reference sequence). CDR3 protein: CSARDSARGYGEQYF. The CDR3 DNA reads as TGCAGTGCTAGAGACTCCGCCAGGGGGTATGGCGAGCAGTACTTC.

The rearrangement uses TRBV15 and TRBJ1-5; D is ambiguous. Germline CDR1 reads LNHNV; CDR2 reads YYDKDF (reference sequence). The CDR3 has 18 residues. Trimming cost V 0 bases and J 1 base, with 16 bases left between them. The chain's CDR3 is CATSRERLGLGSNQPQHF. The CDR3 DNA reads TGTGCCACCAGCAGAGAACGCCTAGGGCTAGGGAGCAATCAGCCCCAGCATTTT. Full variable domain (outside the CDR3, taken from reference TRBV15 and TRBJ1-5): DAMVIQNPRYQVTQFGKPVTLSCSQTLNHNVMYWYQQKSSQAPKLLFHYYDKDFNNEADTPDNFQSRRPNTSFCFLDIRSPGLGDTAMYLCATSRERLGLGSNQPQHFGDGTRLSIL.

CDR3 coding DNA: TGTGCCAGCAGTTTAAGGGAAGGGAATGAGCAGTTCTTC. Its translation: CASSLREGNEQFF. The chain employs TRBV12-3 or TRBV12-4 and TRBJ2-1; D is unresolved. V lost 2 bases to trimming and J lost 7 bases, with 9 bases between them. The CDR3 covers 13 residues.

The chain links TRBV7-9 to TRBJ2-3; possible D gene TRBD2, 5 bases. The V end was cut by 4 bases, the J end by 2 bases, with 16 bases between. The CDR3 runs 16 residues. Germline CDR1 SEHNR, CDR2 FQNEAQ (reference sequence). The CDR3 is CASSSELVSHTDTQYF. The CDR3 region has the DNA TGTGCCAGCAGCTCTGAACTAGTTTCCCACACAGATACGCAGTATTTT.

The table lists this clonotype with many counts. The chain uses TRBV5-1 and TRBJ2-3; D not resolved. The V and J ends lost 2 bases and 2 bases respectively, with 6 bases between them. The CDR3 loop spans 13 amino acids. CDR1 and CDR2 from the germline V gene are SGHRS and YFSETQ. The CDR3 DNA follows: TGCGCCAGCAGCTTTGGCTCCACAGATACGCAGTATTTT. It yields the protein CASSFGSTDTQYF.

This clonotype was detected a few times. The chain joins TRBV6-5 to TRBJ1-5, with 8 bases aligning to TRBD1. The germline V gene has CDR1 MNHEY and CDR2 SVGAGI. CDR3 length equals 12 residues. V gave up 6 bases and J gave up 5 bases; unmatched junction bases: 0. CDR3 amino acids: CASRQGDQPQHF. The CDR3 region has the DNA TGTGCCAGCAGACAGGGGGATCAGCCCCAGCATTTT.

This clonotype has just a few counts. The V and J genes are TRBV29-1 and TRBJ1-1; possibly TRBD1 for D (5 bases). This CDR3 region has 12 residues. Trimming stripped 5 bases from V and 3 bases from J, with 10 bases between. Germline CDR1 is SQVTM and CDR2 is ANQGSEA. CDR3 DNA: TGCAGCGTTTCAGGGTGGGACACTGAAGCTTTCTTT. It encodes CSVSGWDTEAFF.

The genes are TRBV12-3 or TRBV12-4 and TRBJ2-7; D may be TRBD2 (6 bases). This CDR3 is built from 14 residues. Trimming left V 5 bases short and J 4 bases short, with 15 bases between. The CDR3, as DNA: TGTGCCAGCAGTCCTCAGACGGCGGGGTACGAGCAGTACTTC. Translating it yields CASSPQTAGYEQYF.

This clonotype was observed a handful of times. The V gene is TRBV4-3, the J gene TRBJ1-2; 7 nucleotides align to TRBD1. V was pared by 0 bases and J by 7 bases, with 11 bases of the junction left unmatched. CDR3 length: 16 amino acids. Germline CDR1 and CDR2: LGHNA and YSLEER. CDR3 coding DNA: TGCGCCAGCAGCCAAGAGGGGACATCACAGGGGTTTGGCTACACCTTC. Encoded protein: CASSQEGTSQGFGYTF.

This clonotype was observed many times. This chain uses TRBV24-1 with TRBJ2-5, with 13 bases fitting TRBD2. The CDR3 extends over 16 amino acids. Trimming cost V 3 bases and J 3 bases; bases outside gene matches: 3. Germline CDR1 is KGHDR and CDR2 is SFDVKD. Here the CDR3 DNA reads TGTGCCACCAGTGATGGGGGACTAGCGGGGAAAGAGACCCAGTACTTC. Amino acid sequence: CATSDGGLAGKETQYF.

This clonotype was found a few times. The CDR3 spells CASSYYARDRVHEQYV. The CDR3 region has the DNA TGTGCCAGCAGTTACTACGCCCGGGACAGGGTCCACGAGCAGTACGTC. The J gene is TRBJ2-7, the V gene TRBV6-2 or TRBV6-3, with 9 bases matching TRBD1. With V trimmed by 1 base and J by 5 bases, 9 bases remained unmatched. Germline V gives CDR1 MNHEY, CDR2 SVGEGT. This CDR3 has 16 amino acids.

This clonotype has a count of ten or more. This chain links TRBV5-6 with TRBJ1-2; no reliable D call. Germline CDR1 and CDR2: SGHDT and YYEEEE. V was pared by 2 bases and J by 0 bases, with 14 bases between. This CDR3 contains 16 residues. The CDR3 loop reads CASSFRRMRANYGYTF. As DNA, the CDR3 is TGTGCCAGCAGCTTCCGCCGAATGAGAGCTAACTATGGCTACACCTTC. The whole variable domain, remainder taken from reference TRBV5-6 and TRBJ1-2, is DAGVTQSPTHLIKTRGQQVTLRCSPKSGHDTVSWYQQALGQGPQFIFQYYEEEERQRGNFPDRFSGHQFPNYSSELNVNALLLGDSALYLCASSFRRMRANYGYTFGSGTRLTVV.